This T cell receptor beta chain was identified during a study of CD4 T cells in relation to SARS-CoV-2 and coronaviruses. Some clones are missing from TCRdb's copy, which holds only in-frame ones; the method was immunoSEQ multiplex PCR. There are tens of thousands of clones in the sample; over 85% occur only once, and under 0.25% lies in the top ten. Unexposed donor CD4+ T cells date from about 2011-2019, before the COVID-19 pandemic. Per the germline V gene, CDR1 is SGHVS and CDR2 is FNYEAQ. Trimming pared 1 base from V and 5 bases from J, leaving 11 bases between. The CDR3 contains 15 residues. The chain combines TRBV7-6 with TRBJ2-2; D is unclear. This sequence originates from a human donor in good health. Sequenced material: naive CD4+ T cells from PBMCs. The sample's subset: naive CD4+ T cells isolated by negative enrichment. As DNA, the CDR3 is TGTGCCAGCAGCTTAGGAGTATCAGAGACCGGGGAGCTGTTTTTT. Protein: CASSLGVSETGELFF.